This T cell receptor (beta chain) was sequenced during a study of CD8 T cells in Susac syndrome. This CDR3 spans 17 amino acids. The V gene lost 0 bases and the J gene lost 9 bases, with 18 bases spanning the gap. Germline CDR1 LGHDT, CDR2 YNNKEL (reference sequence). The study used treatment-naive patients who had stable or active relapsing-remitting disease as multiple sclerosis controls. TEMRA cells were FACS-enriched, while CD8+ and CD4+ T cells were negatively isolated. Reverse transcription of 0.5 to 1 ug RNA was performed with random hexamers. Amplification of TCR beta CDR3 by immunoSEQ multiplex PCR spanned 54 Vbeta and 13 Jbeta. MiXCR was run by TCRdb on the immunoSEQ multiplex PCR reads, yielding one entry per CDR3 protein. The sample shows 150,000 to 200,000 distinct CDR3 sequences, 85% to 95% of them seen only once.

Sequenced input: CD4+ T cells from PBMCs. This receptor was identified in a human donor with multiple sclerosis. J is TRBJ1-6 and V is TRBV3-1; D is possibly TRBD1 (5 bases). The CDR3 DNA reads TGTGCCAGCAGCCAAGATAGCCCTCACATGGGGGGTTCACCCCTCCACTTT. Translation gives CASSQDSPHMGGSPLHF.